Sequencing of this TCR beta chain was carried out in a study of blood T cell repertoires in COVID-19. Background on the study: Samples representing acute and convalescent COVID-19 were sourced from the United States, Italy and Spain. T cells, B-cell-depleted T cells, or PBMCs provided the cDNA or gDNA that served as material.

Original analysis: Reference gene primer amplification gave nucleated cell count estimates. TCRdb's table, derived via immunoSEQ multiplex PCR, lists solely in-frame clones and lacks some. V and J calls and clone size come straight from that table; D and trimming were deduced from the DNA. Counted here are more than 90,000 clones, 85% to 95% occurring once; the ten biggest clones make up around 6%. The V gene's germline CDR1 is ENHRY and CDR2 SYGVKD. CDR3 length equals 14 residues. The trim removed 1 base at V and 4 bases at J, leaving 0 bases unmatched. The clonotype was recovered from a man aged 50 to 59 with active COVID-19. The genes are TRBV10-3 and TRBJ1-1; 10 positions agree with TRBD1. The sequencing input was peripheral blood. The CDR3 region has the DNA TGTGCCATCAGTGAGTGGGACAGGGGCACTGAAGCTTTCTTT. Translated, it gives CAISEWDRGTEAFF.